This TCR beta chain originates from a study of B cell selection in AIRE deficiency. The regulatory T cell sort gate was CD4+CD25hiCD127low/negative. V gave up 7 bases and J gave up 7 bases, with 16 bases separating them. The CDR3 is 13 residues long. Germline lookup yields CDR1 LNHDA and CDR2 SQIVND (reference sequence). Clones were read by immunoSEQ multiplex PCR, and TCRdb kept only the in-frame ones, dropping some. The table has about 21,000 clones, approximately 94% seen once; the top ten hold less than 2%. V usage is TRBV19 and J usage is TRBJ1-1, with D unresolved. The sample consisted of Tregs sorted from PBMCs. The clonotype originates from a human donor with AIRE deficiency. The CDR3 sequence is CASTMAGLGEAFF. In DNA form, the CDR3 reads TGTGCCAGTACCATGGCCGGGTTAGGTGAAGCTTTCTTT.